The 5 T cell receptor beta chains presented below share a single source sample, sequenced in a study of beta chain features in type 1 diabetes. Expressed TCRB transcripts got sequenced, as all isolated RNA was reverse transcribed. Method: immunoSEQ multiplex PCR; TCRdb's copy keeps in-frame clones and lacks some. The sample gives some 100,000 clones, almost 40% of which show up once; around 0.07% is in the top ten. The sequenced sample consisted of stem cell memory CD4+ T cells from blood. All receptors come from a woman between 18 and 29 years old in good health.

CDR3 residues: CSVVTQGQPQHF. The CDR3 region has the DNA TGCAGCGTTGTAACCCAGGGACAGCCCCAGCATTTT. This chain links TRBV29-1 with TRBJ1-5; possible D gene TRBD1, 5 bases. CDR3 size: 12 residues. The germline V gene has CDR1 SQVTM and CDR2 ANQGSEA. With 4 bases removed from V and 7 bases from J, the gap between germline ends came to 11 bases.

The chain employs TRBV5-4 and TRBJ2-2, with TRBD2 matching over 7 bases. Germline V gene lookup returns CDR1 SGHNT and CDR2 YYREEE (reference sequence). V lost 0 bases and J lost 4; bases outside the gene matches: 9. The CDR3 consists of 17 residues. Here the CDR3 reads CASSLEVGRESTGELFF. The CDR3 DNA follows: TGTGCCAGCAGCTTGGAGGTCGGGCGGGAGAGCACCGGGGAGCTGTTTTTT.

The rearrangement joins TRBV19 to TRBJ1-1; 7 bases match TRBD1. Per germline, CDR1 LNHDA and CDR2 SQIVND (reference sequence). V lost 7 bases, J lost 6 bases, and 2 bases stayed unmatched. The CDR3 length is 11 residues. CDR3 protein: CASMDRSEAFF. CDR3 coding DNA: TGTGCCAGTATGGACAGGTCTGAAGCTTTCTTT.

The rearrangement uses TRBV5-1 and TRBJ2-7; 10 bases line up with TRBD1. Germline CDR1 reads SGHRS; CDR2 reads YFSETQ. V gave up 0 bases and J gave up 6 bases; unmatched junction bases: 9. This CDR3 contains 16 residues. CDR3 coding DNA: TGCGCCAGCAGCTTGGACCCCCGGGACAGGGGAGGCGAGCAGTACTTC. Translation gives CASSLDPRDRGGEQYF.

The chain has TRBV27 and TRBJ1-2, with D hard to call. V was shortened by 6 bases and J by 2 bases, with 13 bases between the two germline ends. Germline V gene lookup returns CDR1 MNHEY and CDR2 SMNVEV (reference sequence). The CDR3 has 14 amino acids. The CDR3 DNA sequence: TGTGCCAGCAGCCCCAGATTCTTCAACTATGGCTACACCTTC. Translated, it gives CASSPRFFNYGYTF.